This T cell receptor beta chain was sequenced during a study of blood T cell repertoires in COVID-19. The wider study: Samples of COVID-19 (acute and convalescent) were obtained from the United States, Italy and Spain. In each case, the material was cDNA or gDNA derived from T cells, B-cell-depleted T cells, or PBMCs.

V shed 6 bases, J shed 8 bases, and the junction held 10 bases outside the gene matches. CDR3 length: 13 amino acids. Per germline, CDR1 SQVTM and CDR2 ANQGSEA. In the authors' methods: Cell counts per sample came from amplifying reference gene primers. Generated by immunoSEQ multiplex PCR, the TCRdb table keeps only in-frame clones and is missing some. V and J calls and clone size come straight from that table; D and trimming were deduced from the DNA. The sample has tens of thousands of clones, approximately 88% seen once. The specimen was peripheral blood. The TCR was taken from a man aged 70-80 years with active COVID-19. The chain recombines TRBV29-1 with TRBJ1-2; 9 bases are shared with TRBD1. The CDR3 here is CSVPGQGGKGYTF. The DNA for the CDR3 is TGCAGCGTCCCGGGACAGGGTGGAAAAGGCTACACCTTC.